The clone carrying this T cell receptor beta chain showed up just a few times. Its antigen is as yet unknown. Trimming cost V 1 base and J 6 bases, with 12 bases left between them. CDR3 length: 14 amino acids. Germline V gene lookup returns CDR1 SEHNR and CDR2 FQNEAQ (reference sequence). The data were taken from a study of beta chain features in type 1 diabetes. Study background: Examination of sorted cells across all samples involved around 100,000,000 cells. Study findings and constraints: Researchers reported that naive, central memory and Treg TCRB repertoires appeared more similar in patients than in healthy donors.

Of the isolated RNA, all was reverse transcribed, and so the sequenced material was expressed TCRB transcripts. The data were produced by immunoSEQ multiplex PCR, yet TCRdb's version contains in-frame clones alone and is incomplete. The table lists over 150,000 clones, about 13% of them singletons. On average, the one heparinised blood draw given by each donor was around 120 mL. The rearrangement links TRBV7-9 to TRBJ2-5; a weak D match, TRBD2 (6 bases). The receptor was derived from a young woman in good health. What was sequenced was central memory CD4+ T cells from blood. The CDR3 coding sequence is TGTGCCAGCAGCTTAGGGGAGCGGGTGCAGACCCAGTACTTC. Protein: CASSLGERVQTQYF.